This TCR beta chain was captured by sequencing in a study of blood T cell repertoires in COVID-19. Study as a whole: Specimens from acute and convalescent COVID-19 originated in the United States, Italy and Spain. PBMCs, B-cell-depleted T cells, or T cells provided the cDNA or gDNA that made up the material.

Authors' analysis steps: Estimation of nucleated cell counts was performed using reference gene primer amplification. The data were produced by immunoSEQ multiplex PCR, yet TCRdb's version contains in-frame clones alone and is incomplete. D and trimming come from the DNA, and the V and J calls and clone size come from that table. The data hold 250,000 to 300,000 clones, with 80% to 90% observed a single time. Deletions cut 8 bases from V and 7 bases from J, with 20 bases between. Germline CDR1 is MNHEY and CDR2 is SVGAGI. This CDR3 spans 14 amino acids. The TCR was taken from a woman aged 70-85 years with acute or convalescent COVID-19. The V and J genes are TRBV6-5 and TRBJ1-2; maybe TRBD1 (6 bases). Sequences were obtained from peripheral blood. The CDR3 protein is CASRPAGRGGGYTF. As DNA, the CDR3 is TGTGCCAGCCGTCCCGCTGGCAGGGGCGGTGGCTACACCTTC.